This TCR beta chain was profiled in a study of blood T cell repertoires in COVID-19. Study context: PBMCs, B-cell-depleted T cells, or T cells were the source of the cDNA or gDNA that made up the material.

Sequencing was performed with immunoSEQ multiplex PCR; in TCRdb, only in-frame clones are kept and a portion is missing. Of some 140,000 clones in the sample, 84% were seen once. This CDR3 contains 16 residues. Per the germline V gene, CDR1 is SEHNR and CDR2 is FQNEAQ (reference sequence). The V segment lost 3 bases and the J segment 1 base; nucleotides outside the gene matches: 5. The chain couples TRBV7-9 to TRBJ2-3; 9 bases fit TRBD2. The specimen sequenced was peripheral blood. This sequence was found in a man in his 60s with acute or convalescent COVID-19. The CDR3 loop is CASSFLTSGRTDTQYF. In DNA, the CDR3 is TGTGCCAGCAGCTTTCTGACTAGCGGTCGCACAGATACGCAGTATTTT. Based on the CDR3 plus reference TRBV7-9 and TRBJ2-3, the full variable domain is DTGVSQNPRHKITKRGQNVTFRCDPISEHNRLYWYRQTLGQGPEFLTYFQNEAQLEKSRLLSDRFSAERPKGSFSTLEIQRTEQGDSAMYLCASSFLTSGRTDTQYFGPGTRLTVL.